Listed here are 24 T cell receptor beta chains from one sample, sequenced in a study of blood T cell repertoires in COVID-19. The table came from immunoSEQ multiplex PCR; TCRdb's copy has only in-frame clones and leaves some out. The data show roughly 160,000 clones, roughly 80% seen once. The specimen was PBMCs or T cells enriched from blood (not recorded which). The receptors shown here come from a man aged 50 to 60 who had recovered from COVID-19.

The rearrangement joins TRBV6-5 to TRBJ1-5, with 7 bases matching TRBD1. The CDR3 sequence is 13 residues long. Germline trimming cut 6 bases from V and 3 bases from J; bases unmatched to any gene: 2. Germline-derived CDR1 and CDR2 are MNHEY and SVGAGI. The chain's CDR3 is CASRDRTNQPQHF. In DNA form, the CDR3 reads TGTGCCAGCAGGGACAGGACCAATCAGCCCCAGCATTTT.

This clone appeared once. J is TRBJ2-2 and V is TRBV7-3; a weak D match, TRBD2 (6 bases). The germline gives CDR1 SGHTA, CDR2 FQGTGA. Between the trimmed V and J ends, which lost 4 bases and 6 bases, there was a span of 12 bases. This CDR3 is built from 14 residues. The CDR3 nucleotides are TGTGCCAGCAGCTCCTCGAGGAGGGCCGGGGAGCTGTTTTTT. Amino acid sequence: CASSSSRRAGELFF.

This clone was seen a handful of times. The same CDR3 can be traced to other DNA sequences in this sample. V is TRBV29-1 and J is TRBJ2-2; D perhaps matches TRBD2 (6 bases). The germline V and J ends were trimmed by 0 bases and 6 bases, with 11 bases remaining between them. Germline assignment: CDR1 SQVTM and CDR2 ANQGSEA. The CDR3 is 14 residues long. CDR3: CSVEETRLAGELFF. CDR3 DNA sequence: TGCAGCGTTGAAGAGACTAGACTGGCCGGGGAGCTGTTTTTT.

The chain couples TRBV12-2 to TRBJ1-1; the D call of TRBD1 is as the table states it, not checked on the DNA. TRBV12-2 is listed as a pseudogene. The CDR3 spans 15 residues. The CDR3 sequence: CASRFPTGDRTEAFF. The CDR3 DNA is TGTGCAAGTCGCTTCCCAACAGGGGATCGGACTGAAGCTTTCTTT.

The CDR3, as DNA: TGTGCCACCAGCAGAGATCGCTCGGACAGGGGGTACGAGCAGTACTTC. Its protein product is CATSRDRSDRGYEQYF. The chain carries TRBV15 and TRBJ2-7; 10 positions agree with TRBD1. The CDR3 runs 16 residues. After removal of 0 bases from V and 4 bases from J, the junction contained 6 bases not matched to a gene. Germline assignment: CDR1 LNHNV and CDR2 YYDKDF (reference sequence).

CDR3 sequence reads: CASSRLGAVSTDTQYF. For the CDR3, the DNA is TGTGCCAGTAGTCGTTTGGGGGCCGTTAGCACAGATACGCAGTATTTT. V usage is TRBV19 and J usage is TRBJ2-3; D might be TRBD1 (6 bases). The CDR3 sequence is 16 residues long. Germline lookup yields CDR1 LNHDA and CDR2 SQIVND (reference sequence). V was clipped by 5 bases and J by 0 bases, with 15 bases between them.

The chain recombines TRBV19 with TRBJ1-4, with D hard to call. This CDR3 region has 15 residues. V was cut by 4 bases and J by 7 bases, with 16 bases left in between. Germline V CDR1 and CDR2: LNHDA, SQIVND (reference sequence). CDR3 in amino acids: CASSNPGREGEKLFF. In DNA form, the CDR3 reads TGTGCCAGTAGTAATCCTGGGAGGGAAGGTGAAAAACTGTTTTTT.

This sequence joins TRBV11-2 and TRBJ2-3; D unresolved. Deletions cut 3 bases from V and 4 bases from J, with 8 bases between. Germline CDR1 SGHAT, CDR2 FQNNGV. This CDR3 is 13 amino acids long. The CDR3 loop is CASSFSTPDTQYF. The CDR3 coding sequence is TGTGCCAGCAGCTTTTCAACTCCAGATACGCAGTATTTT.

In its sample, this clone was seen once. The chain uses TRBV5-6 and TRBJ2-4, with a possible D match to TRBD1 (5 bases). Germline V lookup: CDR1 SGHDT, CDR2 YYEEEE. The CDR3 has 13 residues. V was trimmed by 3 bases and J by 5 bases, leaving 9 bases between them. The CDR3 sequence: CASSWGRQNIQYF. The DNA for the CDR3 is TGTGCCAGCAGCTGGGGCAGACAAAACATTCAGTACTTC.

The V and J genes are TRBV5-1 and TRBJ1-1, with D possibly TRBD1 on 6 matching bases. The CDR3 loop spans 13 amino acids. V shed 4 bases and J shed 1 base, with 8 bases lying between them. CDR1 is SGHRS and CDR2 is YFSETQ in the germline V gene. Here the CDR3 DNA reads TGCGCCAGCAGCCCCAGGGGGAACACTGAAGCTTTCTTT. Protein: CASSPRGNTEAFF.

DNA of the CDR3: TGTGCCAGCAGTCCTCAGGGCTTCACAGATACGCAGTATTTT. This codes for CASSPQGFTDTQYF. This chain links TRBV28 with TRBJ2-3; a possible D gene is TRBD1 (5 bases). V was shortened by 5 bases and J by 2 bases, with 11 bases between the two germline ends. This CDR3 comprises 14 residues. Germline assignment: CDR1 MDHEN and CDR2 SYDVKM.

This clone was detected only a few times. The chain uses TRBV5-1 and TRBJ2-1; 9 bases align to TRBD2. Germline assignment: CDR1 SGHRS and CDR2 YFSETQ. This CDR3 contains 16 residues. J lost 7 bases, V lost 4 bases, and 12 bases had no gene match. The CDR3: CASSIRGSGSLNEQFF. The CDR3 bases are TGCGCCAGCAGCATCCGGGGTAGCGGGAGTTTGAATGAGCAGTTCTTC.

The chain recombines TRBV15 with TRBJ2-7; D gene uncertain. Germline V lookup: CDR1 LNHNV, CDR2 YYDKDF (reference sequence). CDR3 length: 14 amino acids. V shed 4 bases and J shed 5 bases, with 15 bases lying between them. The CDR3 here is CATSNTGVRNEQYF. DNA of the CDR3: TGTGCCACCAGCAACACCGGAGTGAGGAACGAGCAGTACTTC.

The rearrangement joins TRBV7-9 to TRBJ1-5, with D perhaps TRBD1 (6 bases). There are 14 residues in the CDR3. V was shortened by 1 base and J by 3 bases, with 7 bases between the two germline ends. In germline, CDR1 is SEHNR, CDR2 FQNEAQ (reference sequence). This chain's CDR3 is CASSLGQVNQPQHF. Written as DNA, the CDR3 is TGTGCCAGCAGCTTAGGACAGGTCAATCAGCCCCAGCATTTT.

The CDR3 nucleotides read TGTGCCAGCAGTGCCGACAGTTTTAGGGTCAATACGCAGTATTTT. Amino acids: CASSADSFRVNTQYF. This rearrangement joins TRBV25-1 to TRBJ2-3, with D perhaps TRBD1 (5 bases). V was clipped by 4 bases and J by 7 bases, with 18 bases between them. The CDR3 spans 15 residues. Germline values: CDR1 MGHDK, CDR2 SYGVNS.

The chain recombines TRBV14 with TRBJ2-2; D uncertain. The CDR3 covers 11 residues. Trimming took off 4 bases at V and 6 bases at J, with 3 bases between the two ends. The V gene's germline CDR1 is SGHDN and CDR2 FVKESK. The CDR3 nucleotides read TGTGCCAGCAGCCCCGCCGGGGAGCTGTTTTTT. It yields the protein CASSPAGELFF.

In this sample, this clone turned up once. This chain uses TRBV10-3 with TRBJ1-2; 7 bases are a match to TRBD1. From germline, CDR1 is ENHRY and CDR2 SYGVKD. This CDR3 spans 12 amino acids. With 7 bases clipped from V and 3 bases from J, the junction kept 2 bases outside the gene matches. DNA for the CDR3: TGTGCCATCACCGACAGGGACTATGGCTACACCTTC. It specifies CAITDRDYGYTF.

The chain links TRBV20-1 to TRBJ1-5; D gene unclear. This CDR3 spans 15 amino acids. The V and J ends lost 3 bases and 2 bases respectively, with 14 bases between them. From germline, CDR1 is DFQATT and CDR2 SNEGSKA (reference sequence). CDR3 DNA: TGCAGTGCTAGTGTGTCGGGAGGAGGCAATCAGCCCCAGCATTTT. It is translated as CSASVSGGGNQPQHF.

The chain carries TRBV3-1 (or the pseudogene TRBV3-2) and TRBJ1-5, with 8 bases aligning to TRBD1. The V segment lost 3 bases and the J segment 1 base; nucleotides outside the gene matches: 2. The CDR3 covers 15 residues. Germline lookup yields CDR1 LGHDT and CDR2 YNNKEL (reference sequence). The CDR3 DNA reads TGTGCCAGCAGCCATACAGGGGGAAGCAATCAGCCCCAGCATTTT. The encoded protein is CASSHTGGSNQPQHF.

This rearrangement joins TRBV24-1 to TRBJ1-4, with TRBD1 matching over 10 bases. The CDR3 is 16 residues long. The ends lost 4 bases at V and 6 bases at J; junction bases unmatched: 7. Germline V gene data show CDR1 as KGHDR and CDR2 as SFDVKD. The CDR3 loop reads CATSDARQGAHEKLFF. The CDR3 nucleotides read TGTGCCACCAGTGACGCCCGACAGGGGGCTCATGAAAAACTGTTTTTT.

Here the CDR3 DNA reads TGTGCCAGCAGTGGTTCGGGGGCTGGAAACACCATATATTTT. Translated: CASSGSGAGNTIYF. The chain carries TRBV2 and TRBJ1-3, with a possible D match to TRBD1 (5 bases). Deletions cut 4 bases from V and 2 bases from J, with 9 bases between. The CDR3 has 14 residues. Looked up from germline, CDR1 is SNHLY and CDR2 is FYNNEI. The full variable domain, its missing parts supplied by reference TRBV2 and TRBJ1-3, is EPEVTQTPSHQVTQMGQEVILRCVPISNHLYFYWYRQILGQKVEFLVSFYNNEISEKSEIFDDQFSVERPDGSNFTLKIRSTKLEDSAMYFCASSGSGAGNTIYFGEGSWLTVV.

The table lists this clone with a few counts. The rearrangement uses TRBV5-8 and TRBJ1-6; weak D call: TRBD1 (6 bases). Trimming removed 5 bases at V and 8 bases at J, with 17 bases between. The CDR3 is made up of 15 amino acids. Germline values: CDR1 SGHTS, CDR2 YDEGEE. The CDR3 reads CASRKSRGFYSPLHF. The CDR3 region has the DNA TGTGCCAGCAGAAAAAGTAGGGGGTTTTATTCACCCCTCCACTTT.

The chain carries TRBV19 and TRBJ1-5; D might be TRBD1 (5 bases). The CDR3 totals 17 residues. The V gene lost 1 base and the J gene lost 1 base, with 14 bases spanning the gap. Germline CDR1 is LNHDA and CDR2 is SQIVND (reference sequence). CDR3 loop: CASSIGMRGGSNQPQHF. The CDR3 nucleotides read TGTGCCAGTAGTATAGGAATGAGGGGAGGCAGCAATCAGCCCCAGCATTTT. The entire variable domain, with the rest obtained from reference TRBV19 and TRBJ1-5, is as follows: DGGITQSPKYLFRKEGQNVTLSCEQNLNHDAMYWYRQDPGQGLRLIYYSQIVNDFQKGDIAEGYSVSREKKESFPLTVTSAQKNPTAFYLCASSIGMRGGSNQPQHFGDGTRLSIL.

CDR3 amino acids: CASSPTWSGTSNQPQHF. In DNA, the CDR3 is TGTGCCAGCAGCCCTACATGGTCAGGCACGAGCAATCAGCCCCAGCATTTT. The chain carries TRBV5-5 and TRBJ1-5; D not resolved. The CDR3 is 17 amino acids. Germline CDR1 SGHKS, CDR2 YYEKEE (reference sequence). The V end was cut by 4 bases, the J end by 1 base, with 18 bases between.